This T cell receptor beta chain was observed in a study of monozygotic twins with cystic fibrosis (dated by TCRdb to the early 2020s). Context from the whole study: Barcoded libraries were prepared from about 3 micrograms of fragmented DNA with around 15 PCR cycles. To assess genetic influence on V and J gene usage, the study compared TCR beta repertoires within and across 16 monozygotic twin pairs with cystic fibrosis. Twins were ranked among about 1,100 cohort participants for weight-for-height and FEVPerc (FEV1 disease centile) on the day of blood sampling. Data for three of the twin pairs had been reported previously in another context. The cohort comprised ten female and six male twin pairs aged roughly 2.0 to 40 years, median about 10 years, mostly children and adolescents.

The twin pairs came from the European Cystic Fibrosis Twin and Sibling Study Cohort, which recruited patients from more than 150 CF clinics across 14 European countries. Zygosity and CFTR genotype were verified in-house, and zygosity was tested by multiplex PCR of nine short tandem repeat loci. Each twin gave a peripheral blood sample, and clinical parameters were documented on that same day of blood sampling. Genomic DNA was isolated from peripheral blood cells with phenol/chloroform and kept in TE buffer at 4 degrees C. Remarks on this clone: Its antigen target is currently unknown. Base qualities were left out, and no much larger clone turns up one base away.

Beyond this particular receptor, the publication reports: The greatest similarity to the co-twin was observed for V gene usage in 13 of 16 pairs and for J usage in 8 of 16 pairs, which suggested genetic constraints. The cohort was small, and no association was found between shared CDR3 numbers and age, concordance or disease severity. Simpson clonality was generally low (median approximately 0.0097), which suggests a naive-dominated repertoire, and clonality was higher in the most severely affected patients. Monozygotic CF twin pairs shared significantly more nucleotide-identical clonotypes within each pair than unrelated CF individuals shared with one another (P = 0.000026, Mann-Whitney).

Following the manufacturer's instructions, the researchers used the immunoSEQ immune profiling system to amplify TCR beta CDR3 regions via multiplex PCR. An Illumina NextSeq system was used for sequencing. The paper's processing steps were these. Sequence data were processed on the immunoSEQ Analyzer platform, and clonality was computed as the square root of Simpson's index of productive rearrangements. Similarity in V and J usage was measured by Jensen-Shannon distance, and OLGA was used to compute CDR3 generation probabilities. Shared CDR3 sequences were searched in the immuneACCESS database (August 2020) and in VDJdb (December 2020). TCRdb mirrors the immuneACCESS table, restricted to in-frame sequences. Some clones are absent from its copies; in checked studies, under half trace to an unresolved V gene, and the reason for the others is unknown. The V and J calls and the clone size are those of that table, but D and trimming were determined from the DNA. A total of fewer than 20,000 clones appear in this sample, about 97% of them only once. The ten largest clones add up to 1.9% of the sample.

V is pared back by 9 bases and J by 4 bases, with 4 bases lying between the germline termini. CDR1 and CDR2 (MRHNA, SNTAGT) derive from the germline V gene. The CDR3 numbers 9 residues from cysteine through phenylalanine. Only the CDR3 part of the read is kept: 27 bases, read in frame from the first base. The origin of this receptor is a woman in her 30s with cystic fibrosis. Sequenced input: blood. Recombination joined TRBV6-4 with TRBJ2-7; no confident D gene assignment can be made. CDR3 reads: CASTYEQYF. The base sequence is TGTGCCAGTACTTACGAGCAGTACTTC.